A selection of T cell receptor beta chains follows, all from one sample in a study of blood T cells in healthy people across ages. TCRdb processed the 5' RACE reads anew with MiXCR; each CDR3 protein has one entry. This table has over 600,000 distinct CDR3 sequences, roughly 50% appearing once. The source material was blood. The receptors were sampled from a middle-aged man in good health. Each CDR3 is given without its conserved first and last residue. Fields, in order: clone size, V gene, J gene, CDR3 protein. Some rows mark clone size as missing; the rest say once, few, many or name a class of expanded clone.

clone size: .; V gene: TRBV9; J gene: TRBJ2-5; CDR3 protein: ASSVGTGSTQETQY
clone size: once; V gene: TRBV27; J gene: .; CDR3 protein: ASSSRDTSDEQY
clone size: .; V gene: TRBV12-3/TRBV12-4; J gene: TRBJ2-5; CDR3 protein: ASSLVPGQPQETQY
clone size: .; V gene: TRBV28; J gene: TRBJ2-7; CDR3 protein: ASSFAPGYEQY
clone size: .; V gene: TRBV11-3; J gene: .; CDR3 protein: ASSGGTGYNEQY
clone size: few; V gene: TRBV4-3; J gene: .; CDR3 protein: ASSQARFRETQY
clone size: few; V gene: TRBV12-5; J gene: TRBJ2-1; CDR3 protein: ASGLTVTGIYNEQF
clone size: .; V gene: TRBV6-2/TRBV6-3; J gene: TRBJ2-3; CDR3 protein: ASSRPLDTQY
clone size: .; V gene: TRBV7-2; J gene: TRBJ2-5; CDR3 protein: ASSLVGTGGRNEQY
clone size: .; V gene: TRBV6-5; J gene: TRBJ2-5; CDR3 protein: ASSYISSQETQH
clone size: .; V gene: TRBV9; J gene: TRBJ2-5; CDR3 protein: ASSVSGGKQETQY
clone size: .; V gene: TRBV5-1; J gene: .; CDR3 protein: ASSPEQGRRDEQY
clone size: few; V gene: TRBV20-1; J gene: TRBJ2-5; CDR3 protein: SAPIGGTQY
clone size: .; V gene: TRBV7-3; J gene: TRBJ1-1; CDR3 protein: ASSSRMNTEAF
clone size: .; V gene: TRBV29-1; J gene: TRBJ1-4; CDR3 protein: SIPRDTDNEKLF
clone size: .; V gene: TRBV28; J gene: TRBJ1-5; CDR3 protein: ASSLSYYRGHSNQPQH
clone size: .; V gene: TRBV28; J gene: TRBJ2-3; CDR3 protein: ASSDPGTDTQY
clone size: .; V gene: TRBV7-7; J gene: TRBJ2-3; CDR3 protein: ASSKGSSLADTQY
clone size: .; V gene: TRBV5-1; J gene: TRBJ1-1; CDR3 protein: ASSLVEDGGAF
clone size: few; V gene: TRBV6-2/TRBV6-3; J gene: .; CDR3 protein: ASSPRLENIQY
clone size: few; V gene: TRBV5-1; J gene: TRBJ2-3; CDR3 protein: ASSSLGASRRTDTQY
clone size: few; V gene: TRBV7-2; J gene: TRBJ2-1; CDR3 protein: ASSVHPGYNEQF
clone size: few; V gene: TRBV20-1; J gene: TRBJ1-6; CDR3 protein: SARDIRDTSPLH
clone size: .; V gene: TRBV7-2; J gene: TRBJ2-4; CDR3 protein: ASSSFRGIQY
clone size: once; V gene: TRBV12-3/TRBV12-4; J gene: TRBJ1-5; CDR3 protein: ASSSSRQGANQPQH
clone size: .; V gene: TRBV28; J gene: TRBJ2-7; CDR3 protein: ASSLGPSPQY
clone size: .; V gene: TRBV28; J gene: TRBJ1-2; CDR3 protein: AGTQGGTGAPGHGYT
clone size: .; V gene: TRBV28; J gene: TRBJ2-7; CDR3 protein: ASSLLVGSSYEQY